One and the same sample provided the 26 T cell receptor beta chains below, sequenced in a study of OX40 agonist ivuxolimab in advanced cancers. Some clones are missing from TCRdb's copy, which holds only in-frame ones; the method was immunoSEQ multiplex PCR. The sample shows approximately 100,000 clones, around nine tenths of them seen only once. Sample: CD4+ or CD8+ T cells sorted from blood, taken in a trial of the OX40 agonist ivuxolimab. The receptor source for this set is an adult with an advanced solid tumor such as melanoma, head and neck, liver or kidney cancer.

The V gene is TRBV7-2, the J gene TRBJ2-1; D possibly matches TRBD1 or TRBD2 (5 bases each). This CDR3 region has 13 residues. Germline assignment: CDR1 SGHTA and CDR2 FQGNSA. V was trimmed by 4 bases and J by 4 bases, leaving 8 bases between them. CDR3 DNA sequence: TGTGCCAGCAGCTGGGACCCTTACAATGAGCAGTTCTTC. Translating it yields CASSWDPYNEQFF.

The J gene is TRBJ1-4, the V gene TRBV4-3; D not resolved. The CDR3 sequence is 14 residues long. Germline CDR1 LGHNA, CDR2 YSLEER. V was cut by 5 bases and J by 0 bases, with 7 bases left in between. This CDR3 is CASSVTPTNEKLFF. Here the CDR3 DNA reads TGCGCCAGCAGCGTTACCCCAACTAATGAAAAACTGTTTTTT.

This rearrangement joins TRBV18 to TRBJ2-1, with 8 bases that match TRBD2. The CDR3 consists of 14 residues. V was pared by 4 bases and J by 6 bases, with 5 bases of the junction left unmatched. In germline, CDR1 is KGHSH, CDR2 LQKENI. Here the CDR3 reads CASSLAGGINEQFF. The CDR3 DNA reads TGTGCCAGCTCACTTGCGGGGGGAATCAATGAGCAGTTCTTC.

CDR3 protein: CASSAVGQGNEQYF. The CDR3, as DNA: TGTGCCAGCAGCGCCGTAGGACAGGGCAACGAGCAGTACTTC. The chain carries TRBV7-2 and TRBJ2-7, with TRBD1 matching 8 bases. Germline CDR1 and CDR2: SGHTA and FQGNSA. Trimming cost V 5 bases and J 5 bases; bases outside gene matches: 8. The CDR3 loop spans 14 amino acids.

In the case of this clone: The junction departs from the called germline gene at one end, perhaps through a read error. CDR3 in amino acids: CASSEDRVGNQPQHF. As DNA, the CDR3 is TGTGCCAGCAGCGAAGACAGGGTGGGCAATCAGCCCCAGCATTTT. The rearrangement joins TRBV2 to TRBJ1-5; 7 bases are shared with TRBD1. There are 15 residues in the CDR3. Per the germline V gene, CDR1 is SNHLY and CDR2 is FYNNEI.

The rearrangement links TRBV11-2 to TRBJ2-5, with D perhaps given as TRBD1 or TRBD2 (7 bases each). The germline V and J ends were trimmed by 4 bases and 4 bases, with 13 bases remaining between them. CDR1 SGHAT and CDR2 FQNNGV come from the germline V gene. The CDR3 is made up of 14 amino acids. The CDR3 reads CASSSGGAGETQYF. DNA of the CDR3: TGTGCCAGCAGCTCAGGGGGGGCGGGAGAGACCCAGTACTTC.

This clone appeared a single time. V gene TRBV5-4 combines with J gene TRBJ1-1, with unresolved D. V gave up 5 bases and J gave up 3 bases, with 23 bases separating them. This CDR3 is 17 amino acids long. The germline V gene has CDR1 SGHNT and CDR2 YYREEE (reference sequence). This CDR3 reads CASSHASSGVMYTEAFF. CDR3 coding DNA: TGTGCCAGCAGTCACGCTTCATCCGGGGTAATGTACACTGAAGCTTTCTTT.

In its sample, this clone was seen once. This sequence joins TRBV27 and TRBJ2-1; 7 bases agree with TRBD2. The ends lost 10 bases at V and 3 bases at J; junction bases unmatched: 9. This CDR3 is built from 14 residues. Germline V gene sequence: CDR1 MNHEY, CDR2 SMNVEV (reference sequence). CDR3 DNA: TGTGCCACCAAAGCGGGGAATCACTACAATGAGCAGTTCTTC. Translated: CATKAGNHYNEQFF.

The chain combines TRBV7-2 with TRBJ1-1; D remains unclear. The CDR3 loop spans 15 amino acids. Germline V gene data show CDR1 as SGHTA and CDR2 as FQGNSA. Trimming took off 3 bases at V and 0 bases at J, with 11 bases between the two ends. Written as DNA, the CDR3 is TGTGCCAGCAGCTTCAGCACGAGGCTGAACACTGAAGCTTTCTTT. Translating gives CASSFSTRLNTEAFF.

The rearrangement joins TRBV7-9 to TRBJ2-6; D assignment may be TRBD1 or TRBD2 (5 bases each). The CDR3 has 16 residues. The germline CDR1 and CDR2 sequences are SEHNR and FQNEAQ (reference sequence). Trimming shortened V by 1 base and J by 3 bases, and 10 bases separated the two germline ends. In DNA, the CDR3 is TGTGCCAGCAGCTTAGTGAGGGGCGGTGGGGCCAACGTCCTGACTTTC. Translating it yields CASSLVRGGGANVLTF.

The rearrangement uses TRBV28 and TRBJ1-3; D uncertain. V lost 7 bases and J 0 bases, leaving 4 bases between the germline ends. The CDR3 consists of 12 residues. Per germline, CDR1 MDHEN and CDR2 SYDVKM. For the CDR3, the DNA is TGTGCCAGCAAACGCTCTGGAAACACCATATATTTT. It translates to CASKRSGNTIYF.

This clone occurred once. This rearrangement joins TRBV9 to TRBJ1-3; D gene uncertain. The CDR3 is 13 amino acids. V was shortened by 2 bases and J by 0 bases, with 3 bases between the two germline ends. Germline V lookup: CDR1 SGDLS, CDR2 YYNGEE. The CDR3 reads CASSVNSGNTIYF. CDR3 nucleotide sequence: TGTGCCAGCAGCGTGAACTCTGGAAACACCATATATTTT. The variable domain in full, completed from reference TRBV9 and TRBJ1-3, reads DSGVTQTPKHLITATGQRVTLRCSPRSGDLSVYWYQQSLDQGLQFLIQYYNGEERAKGNILERFSAQQFPDLHSELNLSSLELGDSALYFCASSVNSGNTIYFGEGSWLTVV.

This chain connects TRBV6-6 to TRBJ1-1, with D tentatively TRBD1 (6 bases). The V end lost 7 bases, the J end lost 9 bases, and 12 bases lay between the germline ends. This CDR3 is built from 11 residues. Germline V gene data show CDR1 as MNHNY and CDR2 as SVGAGI (reference sequence). The CDR3 protein is CASTRGGQAFF. CDR3 DNA: TGTGCCAGCACCCGCGGGGGCCAAGCTTTCTTT.

J is TRBJ2-5 and V is TRBV27; D is possibly TRBD1 (6 bases). V was clipped by 5 bases and J by 2 bases, with 15 bases between them. The CDR3 contains 15 residues. Germline V gene sequence: CDR1 MNHEY, CDR2 SMNVEV (reference sequence). The CDR3 sequence is CASSPFDRRQETQYF. The CDR3 DNA follows: TGTGCCAGCAGTCCATTTGACAGGCGTCAAGAGACCCAGTACTTC.

The rearrangement uses TRBV29-1 and TRBJ1-2; D might be TRBD1 (5 bases). CDR3 length equals 11 residues. CDR1 is SQVTM, CDR2 ANQGSEA, per germline. Trimming stripped 2 bases from V and 8 bases from J, with 9 bases between. CDR3 sequence: CSVEYGGGYTF. The CDR3 DNA reads as TGCAGCGTTGAATATGGGGGAGGCTACACCTTC. The full variable domain, rest sourced from reference TRBV29-1 and TRBJ1-2, is SAVISQKPSRDICQRGTSLTIQCQVDSQVTMMFWYRQQPGQSLTLIATANQGSEATYESGFVIDKFPISRPNLTFSTLTVSNMSPEDSSIYLCSVEYGGGYTFGSGTRLTVV.

This clone was seen only a few times. The chain recombines TRBV30 with TRBJ1-1; no clear D. In germline, CDR1 is GTSNPN, CDR2 SVGIG (reference sequence). The CDR3 is made up of 14 amino acids. Trimming removed 4 bases at V and 7 bases at J, with 19 bases between. CDR3: CAWNSVSTTGEAFF. CDR3 nucleotide sequence: TGTGCCTGGAATTCGGTGAGCACCACGGGTGAAGCTTTCTTT.

J is TRBJ1-1 and V is TRBV5-1, with D possibly matching TRBD1 (5 bases). The germline CDR1 and CDR2 sequences are SGHRS and YFSETQ. Trimming took 5 bases from V and 7 from J, leaving 24 bases between them. CDR3 length: 16 residues. The CDR3 loop reads CASSIRQSSSSDEAFF. CDR3 bases: TGCGCCAGCAGTATAAGACAGTCCAGTTCCTCAGATGAAGCTTTCTTT.

The chain couples TRBV5-4 to TRBJ1-2; D possibly corresponds to TRBD1 (5 bases). The CDR3 loop spans 13 amino acids. CDR1 SGHNT and CDR2 YYREEE come from the germline V gene (reference sequence). V was shortened by 2 bases and J by 7 bases, with 12 bases between the two germline ends. CDR3 DNA: TGTGCCAGCAGCTTAATATCAGGGTTTGGCTACACCTTC. It is translated as CASSLISGFGYTF.

The rearrangement joins TRBV5-1 to TRBJ2-5; 7 bases are a match to TRBD1. This CDR3 is built from 13 residues. Germline-derived CDR1 and CDR2 are SGHRS and YFSETQ. With 4 bases clipped from V and 3 bases from J, the junction kept 3 bases outside the gene matches. DNA of the CDR3: TGCGCCAGCAGCGCCGGGACAGAAGAGACCCAGTACTTC. Translating it yields CASSAGTEETQYF.

This chain links TRBV7-9 with TRBJ1-1, with a tentative D call TRBD1 (5 bases). Trimming left V 6 bases short and J 5 bases short, with 19 bases between. Germline V lookup: CDR1 SEHNR, CDR2 FQNEAQ (reference sequence). CDR3 size: 15 residues. The CDR3 sequence is CASSSPGRGGTEAFF. In DNA, the CDR3 is TGTGCCAGCAGTTCCCCCGGGAGGGGAGGGACTGAAGCTTTCTTT.

V is TRBV10-3 and J is TRBJ2-3; a possible D gene is TRBD1 (7 bases). This CDR3 has 15 residues. Germline V gene lookup returns CDR1 ENHRY and CDR2 SYGVKD. V was clipped by 3 bases and J by 3 bases, with 13 bases between them. CDR3 DNA: TGTGCCATCAGTGACCAGGGGGGTATGACAGATACGCAGTATTTT. Its translation: CAISDQGGMTDTQYF.

The CDR3 protein is CASSPGTGVTTEAFF. The CDR3 DNA reads as TGCGCCAGCAGCCCGGGGACAGGGGTTACCACTGAAGCTTTCTTT. This sequence joins TRBV5-1 and TRBJ1-1; TRBD1 agrees at 10 bases. The CDR3 runs to 15 residues. V was clipped by 4 bases and J by 4 bases; unmatched bases: 7. Germline CDR1 reads SGHRS; CDR2 reads YFSETQ.

The V and J genes are TRBV6-5 and TRBJ1-2; TRBD1 matches 9 bases. V lost 5 bases to trimming and J lost 6 bases; unmatched junction nucleotides: 4. Per germline, CDR1 MNHEY and CDR2 SVGAGI. CDR3 length: 13 residues. In nucleotides, the CDR3 is TGTGCCAGCAGTGCCCGGACAGGGGATGGCTACACCTTC. Its translation: CASSARTGDGYTF.

Only one count was recorded for this clone. V is TRBV7-9 and J is TRBJ1-6; TRBD1 matches 9 bases. From germline, CDR1 is SEHNR and CDR2 FQNEAQ (reference sequence). The V segment lost 5 bases and the J segment 10 bases; nucleotides outside the gene matches: 6. The CDR3 runs to 14 residues. CDR3 in amino acids: CASSLDRGHSPLHF. In DNA form, the CDR3 reads TGTGCCAGCAGCCTGGACAGGGGTCACTCACCCCTCCACTTT.

J is TRBJ1-2 and V is TRBV15, with D uncertain. The germline V gene has CDR1 LNHNV and CDR2 YYDKDF (reference sequence). The V and J ends lost 0 bases and 4 bases respectively, with 12 bases between them. This CDR3 contains 15 residues. The CDR3 DNA reads as TGTGCCACCAGCAGAGATAGTGACGGCCCCTATGGCTACACCTTC. Translating it yields CATSRDSDGPYGYTF.

The DNA of the CDR3 is TGTGCCAGCAGTTACTTGGGATCCGGCTACACCTTC. Protein sequence: CASSYLGSGYTF. This sequence joins TRBV6-6 and TRBJ1-2; D is unclear. The CDR3 runs to 12 residues. Germline loops: CDR1 MNHNY, CDR2 SVGAGI (reference sequence). Deletions cut 1 base from V and 8 bases from J, with 8 bases between.